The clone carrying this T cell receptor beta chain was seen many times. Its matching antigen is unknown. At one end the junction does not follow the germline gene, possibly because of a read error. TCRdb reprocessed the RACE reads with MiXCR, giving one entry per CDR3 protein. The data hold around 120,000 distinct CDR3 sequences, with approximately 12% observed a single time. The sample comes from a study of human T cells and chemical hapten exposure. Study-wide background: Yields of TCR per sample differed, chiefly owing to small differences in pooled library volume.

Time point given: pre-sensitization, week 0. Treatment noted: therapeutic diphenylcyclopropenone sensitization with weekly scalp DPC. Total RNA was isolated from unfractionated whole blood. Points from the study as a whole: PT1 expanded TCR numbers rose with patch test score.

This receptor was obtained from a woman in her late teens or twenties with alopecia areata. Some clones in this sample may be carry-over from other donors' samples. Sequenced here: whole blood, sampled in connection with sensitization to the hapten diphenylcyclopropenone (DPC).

The CDR3 region has the DNA TGTGCCAGCAGCACTGATCTAGCGGGAGAATTTCACTTC. It is translated as CASSTDLAGEFHF. The V and J genes are TRBV7-6 and TRBJ2-1, with 10 bases lining up with TRBD2. The CDR3 sequence is 13 residues long. Looked up from germline, CDR1 is SGHVS and CDR2 is FNYEAQ.